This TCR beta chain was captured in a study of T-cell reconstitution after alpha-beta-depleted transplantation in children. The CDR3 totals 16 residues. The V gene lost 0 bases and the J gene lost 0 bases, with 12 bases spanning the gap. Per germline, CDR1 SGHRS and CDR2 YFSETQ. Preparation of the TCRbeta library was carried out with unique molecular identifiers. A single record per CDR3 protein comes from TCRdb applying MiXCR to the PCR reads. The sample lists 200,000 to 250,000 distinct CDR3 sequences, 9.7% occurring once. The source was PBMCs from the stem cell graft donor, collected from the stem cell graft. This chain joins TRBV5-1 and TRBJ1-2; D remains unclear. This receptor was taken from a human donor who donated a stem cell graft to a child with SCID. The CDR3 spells CASSLAVAASNYGYTF. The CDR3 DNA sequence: TGCGCCAGCAGCTTGGCGGTTGCGGCTTCTAACTATGGCTACACCTTC.